Listed below are T cell receptor beta chains from one sample, sequenced in a study of graft-versus-host responses after intestinal transplantation. Profiled with immunoSEQ multiplex PCR; TCRdb holds only in-frame clones, not every one. Among 30,000 to 35,000 clones listed, roughly four fifths were seen once. These receptors are not linked to any known antigen. Specimen: unstimulated CD8+ T cells sorted from spleen or lymph node cells, collected before intestinal transplant. Receptors were obtained from a human donor who received an intestinal transplant. CDR3s include the opening cysteine and the closing phenylalanine or tryptophan. Each record gives: D gene, clone size, V gene, J gene, CDR3 DNA, CDR3 protein. The D gene is left open where the match is weak. The listing skips clone size in some rows; elsewhere it reads once, few, many or a size class.

TRBD2	NA	TRBV15	TRBJ2-3	TGTGCCACCAGCAGCCCTAGCGGGGGGACAGATACGCAGTATTTT	CATSSPSGGTDTQYF
TRBD1	NA	TRBV28	TRBJ1-1	TGTGCCAGCAGTTTTTACAGGGGTGTCACTGAAGCTTTCTTT	CASSFYRGVTEAFF
TRBD2	NA	TRBV27	TRBJ2-7	TGTGCCAGCAACGACGGGGGGTATGGTTACGAGCAGTACTTC	CASNDGGYGYEQYF
TRBD2	NA	TRBV5-1	TRBJ2-5	TGCGCCAGCAGCTTGGCCCACACTGGACTAGCGGGAGCTCAAGAGACCCAGTACTTC	CASSLAHTGLAGAQETQYF
TRBD2	NA	TRBV13	TRBJ2-7	TGTGCCAGCAGCTACGGCGGGGGGTCCTACGAGGAGCAGTACTTC	CASSYGGGSYEEQYF
TRBD1	NA	TRBV9	TRBJ2-7	TGTGCCAGCAGCCGGGACAGGAGCTGGGAAAGAGGCGAGCAGTACTTC	CASSRDRSWERGEQYF
NA	NA	TRBV5-8	TRBJ2-7	TGTGCCAGCCGGCCCCCCAGGGGTACCTACGAGCAGTACTTC	CASRPPRGTYEQYF
NA	NA	TRBV27	TRBJ1-1	TGTGCCAGCAGTTATGGGGGGATGAACACTGAAGCTTTCTTT	CASSYGGMNTEAFF
TRBD1	NA	TRBV6-1	TRBJ2-7	TGTGCCAGCAGTTTAGGGACAGCCCCCTTCGAGCAGTACTTC	CASSLGTAPFEQYF
NA	few	TRBV2	TRBJ2-7	TGTGCCAGCAGTGATGGACTTGCCTACGAGCAGTACTTC	CASSDGLAYEQYF
TRBD1	few	TRBV6-5	TRBJ2-7	TGTGCCAGCAGTTACGGACAGGGGGGCGAGCAGTACTTC	CASSYGQGGEQYF
TRBD2	few	TRBV27	TRBJ2-1	TGTGCCAGCAGTTTTGCGGGGGTGAATGAGCAGTTCTTC	CASSFAGVNEQFF
TRBD2	NA	TRBV4-2	TRBJ2-2	TGTGCCAGCAGCCAAGAAGGGGCGGGGGGCCTTGGCGGGGAGCTGTTTTTT	CASSQEGAGGLGGELFF
NA	NA	TRBV4-2	TRBJ1-1	TGTGCCAGCAGCCCCCAATGGACACTACTGAACACTGAAGCTTTCTTT	CASSPQWTLLNTEAFF
TRBD1	NA	TRBV6-1	TRBJ1-1	TGTGCCAGCAGTGTGCAGCAGGGGGCATGGTACACTGAAGCTTTCTTT	CASSVQQGAWYTEAFF
TRBD2	NA	TRBV5-4	TRBJ2-7	TGTGCCAGCAGCACGGGGGGGATGAATTACGAGCAGTACTTC	CASSTGGMNYEQYF
NA	many	TRBV6-5	TRBJ2-3	TGTGCCAGCAGTTACGCCGGGACACCGGGGACAGATACGCAGTATTTT	CASSYAGTPGTDTQYF
TRBD1	NA	TRBV6-6	TRBJ1-6	TGTGCCAGCAGAGTTACCGGGACAGTAGTTGCACCCCTCCACTTT	CASRVTGTVVAPLHF
NA	NA	TRBV5-1	TRBJ1-1	TGCGCCAGCAGCTTGACAGGGTTCACTGAAGCTTTCTTT	CASSLTGFTEAFF
NA	NA	TRBV4-2	TRBJ1-5	TGTGCCAGCAGCCATGGCCAGTCAACAGGGTTGGACAATCAGCCCCAGCATTTT	CASSHGQSTGLDNQPQHF
TRBD1	NA	TRBV27	TRBJ2-7	TGTGCCACCGGGACAGGGCCCTACGAGCAGTACTTC	CATGTGPYEQYF
TRBD2	NA	TRBV6-5	TRBJ2-3	TGTGCCAGCAGCCCTCGACTAGCGGGAGCAGATACGCAGTATTTT	CASSPRLAGADTQYF
NA	NA	TRBV5-6	TRBJ2-7	TGTGCCAGCAGCCCCTGGGTTAGCGCTTCCTACGAGCAGTACTTC	CASSPWVSASYEQYF
NA	NA	TRBV27	TRBJ1-1	TGTGCCAGCAGGACACAGGGAATCACTGAAGCTTTCTTT	CASRTQGITEAFF
NA	NA	TRBV6-5	TRBJ1-2	TGTGCCAGCAGTTACTCGGGGGGGGGAAATTTTGGCTACACCTTC	CASSYSGGGNFGYTF
NA	once	TRBV5-5	TRBJ1-1	TGTGCCTCTCAGGAAGAGGGTGAAGCTTTCTTT	CASQEEGEAFF
TRBD1	NA	TRBV7-9	TRBJ2-7	TGTGCCAGCAGCTTAGGAAGGACAGGGGATGGCGAGCAGTACTTC	CASSLGRTGDGEQYF
TRBD1	few	TRBV4-3	TRBJ1-5	TGCGCCAGCAGCCAGTGGGGACAGTCCCCACAGCCCCAGCATTTT	CASSQWGQSPQPQHF
NA	NA	TRBV6-6	TRBJ1-5	TGTGCCAGCAGTCCGCCGGGGGGGCCCCAGCATTTT	CASSPPGGPQHF
NA	once	TRBV27	TRBJ2-7	TGTGCCAGCAGTGCGGACTTGTCCCCCTACGAGCAGTACTTC	CASSADLSPYEQYF
NA	NA	TRBV27	TRBJ2-7	TGTGCCAGCAGTTACACTATTACCTACGAGCAGTACTTC	CASSYTITYEQYF
NA	NA	TRBV28	TRBJ2-5	TGTGCCAGCAGTTTAATACGGGACGGCCCCAAGTCAGGGGAGCAGTACTTC	CASSLIRDGPKSGEQYF
NA	NA	TRBV11-2	TRBJ2-3	TGTGCCAGCAGCTCGGGAACTAGCACAGATACGCAGTATTTT	CASSSGTSTDTQYF
NA	NA	TRBV4-1	TRBJ1-1	TGCGCCAGCAGCCAAGGTCCTCCTTACAGCGGGACATCTTGGCGGTGGTCTGAAGCTTTCTTT	CASSQGPPYSGTSWRWSEAFF
TRBD2	NA	TRBV7-8	TRBJ2-1	TGTGCCAGCAGCTTAGGGACTAGCTCCTACAATGAGCAGTTCTTC	CASSLGTSSYNEQFF